The table lists the clone carrying this T cell receptor beta chain with a few counts. The data were taken from a study of blood T cells in healthy people across ages. It was with a sample-barcoded 5' primer and a J-beta primer mix that a second PCR of about 7 to 12 cycles was run. MiXCR was run by TCRdb on the 5' RACE reads, yielding one entry per CDR3 protein. This sample yields some 790,000 distinct CDR3 sequences, of which around 28% are seen a single time; 17% belongs to the top ten. The receptor's source is an elderly woman in good health. Sequencing input: blood.

The CDR3 coding sequence is TGTGCCAGCAGTTACTCGGCCAGGGGGCTTAACCCCTACGAGCAGTACTTC. Protein sequence: CASSYSARGLNPYEQYF. This chain joins TRBV6-2 or TRBV6-3 and TRBJ2-7, with TRBD1 matching over 8 bases. The CDR3 loop spans 17 amino acids. Germline values: CDR1 MNHEY, CDR2 SVGEGT. Germline trimming cut 0 bases from V and 2 bases from J; bases unmatched to any gene: 9.